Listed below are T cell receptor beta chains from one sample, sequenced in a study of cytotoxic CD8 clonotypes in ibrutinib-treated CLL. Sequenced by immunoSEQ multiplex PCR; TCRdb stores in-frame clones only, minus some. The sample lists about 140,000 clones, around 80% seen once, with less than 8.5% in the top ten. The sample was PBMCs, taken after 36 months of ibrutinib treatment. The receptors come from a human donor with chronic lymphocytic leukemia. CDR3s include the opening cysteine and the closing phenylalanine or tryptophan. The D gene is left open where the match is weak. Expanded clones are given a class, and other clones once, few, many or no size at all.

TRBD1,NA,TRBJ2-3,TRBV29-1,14,CSAGGTGVGDTQYF,TGCAGCGCCGGCGGGACAGGGGTTGGGGATACGCAGTATTTT
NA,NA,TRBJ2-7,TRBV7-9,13,CASTRGFLYEQYF,TGTGCCAGCACCCGGGGGTTTCTCTACGAGCAGTACTTC
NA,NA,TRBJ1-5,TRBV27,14,CASSLGGPEQPQHF,TGTGCCAGCAGTTTGGGGGGGCCGGAGCAGCCCCAGCATTTT
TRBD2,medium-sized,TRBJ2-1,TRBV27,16,CASRLAGGVSYNEQFF,TGTGCCAGCCGGCTAGCGGGAGGGGTCTCCTACAATGAGCAGTTCTTC
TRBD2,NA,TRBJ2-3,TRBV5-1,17,CASMNSGATRVTDTQYF,TGCGCCAGCATGAATAGCGGGGCCACTCGGGTCACAGATACGCAGTATTTT
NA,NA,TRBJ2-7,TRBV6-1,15,CASSEWGRQTYEQYF,TGTGCCAGCAGTGAATGGGGGAGACAGACCTACGAGCAGTACTTC
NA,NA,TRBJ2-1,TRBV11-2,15,CASSFIGFRGNEQFF,TGTGCCAGCAGCTTTATTGGCTTTAGGGGAAATGAGCAGTTCTTC
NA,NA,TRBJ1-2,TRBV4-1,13,CASSQGGSYGYTF,TGCGCCAGCAGCCAAGGAGGGTCCTATGGCTACACCTTC
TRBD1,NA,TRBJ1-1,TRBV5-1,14,CASNLGTENTEAFF,TGCGCCAGCAACCTAGGGACAGAGAACACTGAAGCTTTCTTT
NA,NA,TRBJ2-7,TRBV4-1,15,CASSQGHRSSYEQYF,TGCGCCAGCAGCCAAGGCCACAGGTCTTCCTACGAGCAGTACTTC
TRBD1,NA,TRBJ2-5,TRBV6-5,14,CAVRDSALQETQYF,TGTGCCGTTAGGGACAGTGCACTCCAAGAGACCCAGTACTTC
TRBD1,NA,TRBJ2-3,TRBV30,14,CAWTGQGNTDTQYF,TGTGCCTGGACCGGACAGGGGAACACAGATACGCAGTATTTT
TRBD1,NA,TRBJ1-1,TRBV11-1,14,CASSYGQGVTEAFF,TGTGCCAGCAGCTACGGACAGGGGGTTACTGAAGCTTTCTTT
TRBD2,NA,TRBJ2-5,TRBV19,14,CASSIVGGGETQYF,TGTGCCAGTAGTATAGTTGGCGGGGGAGAGACCCAGTACTTC
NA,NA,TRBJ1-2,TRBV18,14,CASSPGVTVAGYTF,TGTGCCAGCTCACCAGGGGTCACTGTCGCTGGCTACACCTTC
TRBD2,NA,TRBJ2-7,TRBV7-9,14,CASSLTSGSYEQYF,TGTGCCAGCAGCTTAACTAGCGGGAGCTACGAGCAGTACTTC
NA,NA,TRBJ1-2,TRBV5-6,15,CASSLAGLAGEGYTF,TGTGCCAGCAGCTTGGCCGGACTGGCTGGAGAGGGCTACACCTTC
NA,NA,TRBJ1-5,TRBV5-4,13,CASSLNSNQPQHF,TGTGCCAGCAGCTTAAACAGCAATCAGCCCCAGCATTTT
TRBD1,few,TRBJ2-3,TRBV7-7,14,CASSPGQFTDTQYF,TGTGCCAGCAGCCCGGGACAGTTCACAGATACGCAGTATTTT
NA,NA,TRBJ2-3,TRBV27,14,CASSSASFTDTQYF,TGTGCCAGCAGTTCGGCCTCTTTCACAGATACGCAGTATTTT
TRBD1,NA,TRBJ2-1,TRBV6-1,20,CASSDPGQGARGGSYNEQFF,TGTGCCAGCAGTGACCCGGGACAGGGGGCTCGAGGGGGCTCCTACAATGAGCAGTTCTTC
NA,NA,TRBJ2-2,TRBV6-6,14,CASRKGASTGELFF,TGTGCCAGCAGGAAGGGAGCAAGCACCGGGGAGCTGTTTTTT
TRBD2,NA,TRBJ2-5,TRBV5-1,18,CASSLGVVAGGPVETQYF,TGCGCCAGCAGCTTGGGGGTCGTGGCGGGAGGGCCTGTAGAGACCCAGTACTTC
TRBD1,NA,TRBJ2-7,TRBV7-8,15,CASSLVYRGSYEQYF,TGTGCCAGCAGCTTAGTCTACAGGGGCTCCTACGAGCAGTACTTC
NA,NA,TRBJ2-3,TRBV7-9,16,CASSPPRGADTDTQYF,TGTGCCAGCAGCCCCCCTCGGGGAGCTGACACAGATACGCAGTATTTT
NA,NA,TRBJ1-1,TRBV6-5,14,CASSYSQGLTEAFF,TGTGCCAGCAGTTACTCACAGGGACTCACTGAAGCTTTCTTT
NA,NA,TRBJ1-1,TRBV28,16,CASSFLRQEMNTEAFF,TGTGCCAGCAGTTTCTTACGGCAGGAGATGAACACTGAAGCTTTCTTT
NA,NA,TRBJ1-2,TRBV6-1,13,CASSEIGDYGYTF,TGTGCCAGCAGTGAAATCGGAGACTATGGCTACACCTTC
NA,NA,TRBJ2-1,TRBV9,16,CASSVAGTSRRNEQFF,TGTGCCAGCAGCGTAGCTGGTACCTCCCGGAGGAATGAGCAGTTCTTC
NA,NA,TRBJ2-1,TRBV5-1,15,CASSLGQNPYNEQFF,TGCGCCAGCAGCTTGGGACAGAACCCCTACAATGAGCAGTTCTTC
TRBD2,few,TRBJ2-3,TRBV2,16,CASRRGGLVGADTQYF,TGTGCCAGCAGACGCGGGGGACTCGTTGGGGCAGATACGCAGTATTTT
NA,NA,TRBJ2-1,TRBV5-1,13,CASSLVSNNEQFF,TGCGCCAGCAGCTTGGTCTCCAACAATGAGCAGTTCTTC
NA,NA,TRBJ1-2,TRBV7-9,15,CASSLGLGQDYGYTF,TGTGCCAGCAGCTTAGGTTTGGGCCAGGACTATGGCTACACCTTC
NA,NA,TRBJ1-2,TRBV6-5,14,CASNPTPRGYGYTF,TGTGCCAGCAACCCGACACCACGCGGCTATGGCTACACCTTC
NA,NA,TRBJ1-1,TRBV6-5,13,CASRPPGNTEAFF,TGTGCCAGCAGACCACCAGGGAACACTGAAGCTTTCTTT
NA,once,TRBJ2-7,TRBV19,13,CASSLGHSYEQYF,TGTGCCAGTAGTTTAGGACACTCGTACGAGCAGTACTTC
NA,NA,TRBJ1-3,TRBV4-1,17,CASSQPRKGSSGNTIYF,TGCGCCAGCAGCCAACCCCGGAAGGGTAGCTCTGGAAACACCATATATTTT
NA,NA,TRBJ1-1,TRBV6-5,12,CASSYTGLSAFF,TGTGCCAGCAGTTACACGGGCCTGTCTGCTTTCTTT
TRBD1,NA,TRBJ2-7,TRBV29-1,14,CSVLGDRLTYEQYF,TGCAGCGTCCTCGGGGACAGGTTGACCTACGAGCAGTACTTC
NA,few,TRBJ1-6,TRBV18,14,CASSPVSDNSPLHF,TGTGCCAGCTCACCAGTGTCGGATAATTCACCCCTCCACTTT
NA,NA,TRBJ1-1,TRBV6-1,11,CASSEVGAAFF,TGTGCCAGCAGTGAAGTAGGGGCGGCTTTCTTT
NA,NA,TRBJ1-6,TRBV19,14,CASSGGFYNSPLHF,TGTGCCAGTAGTGGAGGGTTCTATAATTCACCCCTCCACTTT
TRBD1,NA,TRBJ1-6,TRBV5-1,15,CASRGPRDRSSPLHF,TGCGCCAGCAGGGGCCCCCGGGACAGATCTTCACCCCTCCACTTT
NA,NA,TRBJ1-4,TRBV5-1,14,CASSWSSTNEKLFF,TGCGCCAGCAGCTGGAGCAGCACTAATGAAAAACTGTTTTTT
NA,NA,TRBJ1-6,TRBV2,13,CASSAREPSPLHF,TGTGCCAGCAGTGCCCGGGAGCCCTCCCCCCTCCACTTT
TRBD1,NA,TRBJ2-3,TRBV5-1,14,CASREGANTDTQYF,TGCGCCAGCAGAGAGGGGGCCAACACAGATACGCAGTATTTT
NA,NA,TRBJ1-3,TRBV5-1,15,CASSLLGHSGNTIYF,TGCGCCAGCAGCTTGCTGGGACACTCTGGAAACACCATATATTTT
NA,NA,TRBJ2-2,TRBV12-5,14,CASAQGPPTGELFF,TGTGCTAGTGCCCAGGGACCTCCGACCGGGGAGCTGTTTTTT